This T cell receptor (beta chain) was captured in a study of siplizumab effects on memory and regulatory T cells. Study conclusions and caveats: Proliferating CD4+ or CD8+ clones, roughly 75-97% of them, lacked an assignable naive or memory phenotype. Under siplizumab, alloreactive sequences traced to unstimulated CD4+ memory cells were significantly reduced. Few alloreactive clones mapped to unstimulated subsets.

A word on this clone: Its specificity is unknown.

This CDR3 region has 18 residues. Germline loops: CDR1 SGHRS, CDR2 YFSETQ. V trimming: 4 bases; J trimming: 2 bases; junction bases outside the gene matches: 15. Here immunoSEQ multiplex PCR was the method, and the copy in TCRdb shows in-frame clones only, minus some. The sample carries about 63,000 clones, less than 90% recorded once. The TCR was taken from a human donor in good health. The chain recombines TRBV5-1 with TRBJ2-5, with 9 bases lining up with TRBD2. Sequencing was performed on memory CD4+ T cells sorted from blood. CDR3 sequence: CASSRDEMGAGGQETQYF. In DNA form, the CDR3 reads TGCGCCAGCAGCCGGGACGAAATGGGAGCGGGGGGACAAGAGACCCAGTACTTC.